Following are 7 T cell receptor beta chains from one sample sequenced in a study of T cells in Graves' hyperthyroidism and ophthalmopathy (dated by TCRdb to between 2018 and 2021). The protocol used for the library was multiplex PCR. Sequencing was carried out with an Illumina HiSeq 2000. The TCR beta CDR3 regions were amplified from the RNA transcripts. The first round of RT-PCR for the TCR CDR3 was performed with the HTBI primer set and the Qiagen OneStep RT-PCR kit. TCRdb trimmed public reads at Q25 via fastp, called clones via MiXCR and kept in-frame beta chains. Rows merge per CDR3 protein into single entries with the most common DNA and genes. In this sample the table shows 700,000 to 850,000 distinct CDR3 sequences, roughly a third of which occur a single time. Less than 35% of the sample belongs to the ten largest clones. The sequenced sample consisted of blood. The receptors stem from a woman between 40 and 55 years old with Graves' hyperthyroidism.

This chain links TRBV12-3 or TRBV12-4 with TRBJ2-7; 7 nucleotides align to TRBD1. The length of the CDR3 is 14 residues. Trimming cost V 2 bases and J 6 bases; bases outside gene matches: 7. CDR3 sequence reads: CASSLNRGSAEQYF. CDR3 bases: TGTGCCAGCAGTTTAAACAGGGGCTCTGCCGAGCAGTACTTC.

Turning to this clonotype: A much larger clone lies a single base off, so this may be a read error. This rearrangement joins TRBV20-1 to TRBJ2-7; D tentatively reads TRBD1 or TRBD2 (6 bases each). The CDR3 sequence is 14 residues long. Germline V gene data show CDR1 as DFQATT and CDR2 as SNEGSKA (reference sequence). The germline V and J ends were trimmed by 5 bases and 1 base, with 15 bases remaining between them. CDR3 protein: CSAEPGGRSYEQYF. DNA of the CDR3: TGCAGTGCTGAACCCGGGGGCAGGTCCTACGAGCAGTACTTC.

This clonotype was detected a few times. This chain uses TRBV5-5 with TRBJ2-7; 9 bases fit TRBD1. Germline assignment: CDR1 SGHKS and CDR2 YYEKEE (reference sequence). The CDR3 has 15 amino acids. After removal of 4 bases from V and 5 bases from J, the junction contained 10 bases not matched to a gene. This CDR3 reads CASSARTGEVHEQYF. CDR3 DNA sequence: TGTGCCAGCAGCGCCCGGACAGGGGAGGTCCACGAGCAGTACTTC.

The chain couples TRBV6-2 or TRBV6-3 to TRBJ2-7; 14 positions agree with TRBD2. CDR3 size: 18 residues. Germline loops: CDR1 MNHEY, CDR2 SVGEGT. Losses at the gene ends were 0 bases for V and 7 bases for J; bases not matched to a gene: 11. The CDR3 nucleotides are TGTGCCAGCAGTTACTCGAGTAGGGGACTAGCGGGAGTTGAAGAGCAGTACTTC. Translating it yields CASSYSSRGLAGVEEQYF.

The CDR3 loop reads CASSPSTGTEAFF. For the CDR3, the DNA is TGCGCCAGCAGCCCTTCGACGGGCACTGAAGCTTTCTTT. The chain couples TRBV5-1 to TRBJ1-1; D is unresolved. Germline-derived CDR1 and CDR2 are SGHRS and YFSETQ. This CDR3 spans 13 amino acids. V gave up 4 bases and J gave up 4 bases, with 11 bases separating them.

J is TRBJ2-5 and V is TRBV7-9; 9 nucleotides agree with TRBD2. Trimming took 1 base from V and 1 from J; bases not matched to a gene: 1. The CDR3 runs to 15 residues. Germline V CDR1 and CDR2: SEHNR, FQNEAQ (reference sequence). The CDR3 sequence is CASSLGTSVQETQYF. The CDR3 DNA follows: TGTGCCAGCAGCTTAGGGACTAGCGTCCAAGAGACCCAGTACTTC.

V gene TRBV7-3 combines with J gene TRBJ2-5; 10 positions agree with TRBD2. Germline V gives CDR1 SGHTA, CDR2 FQGTGA. V gave up 5 bases and J gave up 0 bases; unmatched junction bases: 9. The CDR3 contains 17 residues. In DNA, the CDR3 is TGTGCCAGCAGCCCACTGGGTAGCGGGGGGTACCAAGAGACCCAGTACTTC. Its protein is CASSPLGSGGYQETQYF.